This TCR beta chain originates from a study of blood T cell repertoires in COVID-19. Study information: PBMCs, B-cell-depleted T cells, or T cells provided the cDNA or gDNA that made up the material.

Original handling: How many nucleated cells were present was estimated from reference gene primer amplification. Libraries were prepared by immunoSEQ multiplex PCR; TCRdb keeps only in-frame clonotypes and omits some of them. The V and J calls and the clone size are those of that table, but D and trimming were determined from the DNA. Among approximately 310,000 clones listed, 89% were seen once. Two negative PCRs, clearance, or symptom resolution characterized the recovered Cohort 3 donors. This CDR3 region has 15 residues. CDR1 is SQVTM and CDR2 is ANQGSEA in the germline V gene. Trimming left V 3 bases short and J 3 bases short, with 16 bases between.

Source material: PBMCs or T cells enriched from blood (not recorded which). The chain couples TRBV29-1 to TRBJ2-3; maybe TRBD1 (7 bases). This clonotype originated in a man aged 60 to 69 who had recovered from COVID-19. The CDR3: CSVDPRQGGTDTQYF. The CDR3 DNA is TGCAGCGTTGATCCGCGACAGGGAGGAACAGATACGCAGTATTTT.